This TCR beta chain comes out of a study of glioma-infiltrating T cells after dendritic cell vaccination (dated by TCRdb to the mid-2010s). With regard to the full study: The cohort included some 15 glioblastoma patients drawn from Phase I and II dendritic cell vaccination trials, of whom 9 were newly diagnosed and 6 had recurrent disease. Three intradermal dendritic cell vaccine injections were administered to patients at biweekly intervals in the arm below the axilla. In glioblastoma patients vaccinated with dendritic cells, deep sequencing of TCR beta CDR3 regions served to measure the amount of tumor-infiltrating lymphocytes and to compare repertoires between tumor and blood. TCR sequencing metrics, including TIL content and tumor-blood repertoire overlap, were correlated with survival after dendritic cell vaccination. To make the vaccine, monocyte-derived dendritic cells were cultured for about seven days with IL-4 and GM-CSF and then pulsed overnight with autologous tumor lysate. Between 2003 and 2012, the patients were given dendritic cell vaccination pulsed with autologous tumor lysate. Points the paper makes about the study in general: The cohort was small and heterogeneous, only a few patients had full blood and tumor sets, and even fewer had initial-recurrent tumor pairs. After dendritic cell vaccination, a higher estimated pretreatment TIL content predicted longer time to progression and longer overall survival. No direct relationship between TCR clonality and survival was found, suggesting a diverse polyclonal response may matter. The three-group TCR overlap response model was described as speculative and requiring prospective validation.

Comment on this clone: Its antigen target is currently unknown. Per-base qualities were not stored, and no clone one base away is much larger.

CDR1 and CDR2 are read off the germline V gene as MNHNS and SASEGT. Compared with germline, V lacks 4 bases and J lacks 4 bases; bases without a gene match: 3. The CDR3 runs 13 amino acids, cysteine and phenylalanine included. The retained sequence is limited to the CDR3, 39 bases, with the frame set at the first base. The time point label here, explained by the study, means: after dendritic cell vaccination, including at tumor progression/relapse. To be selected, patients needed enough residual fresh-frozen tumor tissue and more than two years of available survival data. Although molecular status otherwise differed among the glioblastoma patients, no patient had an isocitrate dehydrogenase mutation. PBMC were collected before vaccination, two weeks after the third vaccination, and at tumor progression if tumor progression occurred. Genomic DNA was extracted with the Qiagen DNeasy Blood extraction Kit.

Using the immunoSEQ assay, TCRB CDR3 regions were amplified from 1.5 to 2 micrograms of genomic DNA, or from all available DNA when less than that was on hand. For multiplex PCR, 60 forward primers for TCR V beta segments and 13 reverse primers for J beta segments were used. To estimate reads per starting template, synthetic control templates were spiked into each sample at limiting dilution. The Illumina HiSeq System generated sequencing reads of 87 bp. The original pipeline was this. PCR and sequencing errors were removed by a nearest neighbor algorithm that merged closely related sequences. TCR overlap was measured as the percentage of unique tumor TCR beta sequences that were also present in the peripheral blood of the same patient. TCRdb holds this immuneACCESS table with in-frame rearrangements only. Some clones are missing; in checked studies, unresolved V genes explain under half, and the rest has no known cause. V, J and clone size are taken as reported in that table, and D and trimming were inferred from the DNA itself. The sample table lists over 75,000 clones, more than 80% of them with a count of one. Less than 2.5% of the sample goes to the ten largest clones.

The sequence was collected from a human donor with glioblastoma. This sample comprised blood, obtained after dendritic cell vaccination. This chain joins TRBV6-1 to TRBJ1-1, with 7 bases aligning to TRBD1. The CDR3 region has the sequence CASSAWDSTEAFF. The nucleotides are TGTGCCAGCAGTGCTTGGGACAGCACTGAAGCTTTCTTT.